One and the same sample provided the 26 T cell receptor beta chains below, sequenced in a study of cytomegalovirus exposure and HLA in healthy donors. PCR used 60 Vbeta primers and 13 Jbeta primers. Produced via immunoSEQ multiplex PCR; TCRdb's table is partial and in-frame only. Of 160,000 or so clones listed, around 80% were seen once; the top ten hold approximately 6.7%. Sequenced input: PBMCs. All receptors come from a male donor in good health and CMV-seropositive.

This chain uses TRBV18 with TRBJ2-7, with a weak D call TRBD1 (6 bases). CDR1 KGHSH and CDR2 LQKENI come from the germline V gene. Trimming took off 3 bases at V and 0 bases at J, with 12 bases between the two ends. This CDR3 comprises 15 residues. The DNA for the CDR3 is TGTGCCAGCTCACCGGAGGCGGACAGCTCCTACGAGCAGTACTTC. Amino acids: CASSPEADSSYEQYF.

CDR3 in amino acids: CASSSQGATNEKLFF. The DNA of the CDR3 is TGTGCCAGCAGCTCACAGGGGGCTACTAATGAAAAACTGTTTTTT. The chain couples TRBV13 to TRBJ1-4; 9 bases agree with TRBD1. CDR1 and CDR2 from the germline V gene are PRHDT and FYEKMQ (reference sequence). V shed 4 bases, J shed 2 bases, and the junction held 2 bases outside the gene matches. CDR3 length: 15 amino acids.

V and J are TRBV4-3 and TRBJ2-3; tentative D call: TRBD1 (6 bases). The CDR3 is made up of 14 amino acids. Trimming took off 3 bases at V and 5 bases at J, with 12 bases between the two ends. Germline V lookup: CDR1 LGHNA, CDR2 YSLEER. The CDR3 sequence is CASSQRGSGDTQYF. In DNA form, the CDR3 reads TGCGCCAGCAGCCAGAGGGGGAGCGGAGATACGCAGTATTTT.

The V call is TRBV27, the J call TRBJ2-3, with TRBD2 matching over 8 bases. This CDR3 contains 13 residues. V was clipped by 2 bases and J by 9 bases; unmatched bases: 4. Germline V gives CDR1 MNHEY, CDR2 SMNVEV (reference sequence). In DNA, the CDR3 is TGTGCCAGCAGTTTAGGGGCTAGCGGGACGCAGTATTTT. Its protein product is CASSLGASGTQYF.

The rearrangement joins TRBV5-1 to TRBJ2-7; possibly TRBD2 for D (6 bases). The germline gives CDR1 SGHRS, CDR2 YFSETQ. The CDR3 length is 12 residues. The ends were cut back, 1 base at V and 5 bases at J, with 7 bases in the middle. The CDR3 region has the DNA TGCGCCAGCAGCTTGCCGGGGGACGAGCAGTACTTC. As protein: CASSLPGDEQYF.

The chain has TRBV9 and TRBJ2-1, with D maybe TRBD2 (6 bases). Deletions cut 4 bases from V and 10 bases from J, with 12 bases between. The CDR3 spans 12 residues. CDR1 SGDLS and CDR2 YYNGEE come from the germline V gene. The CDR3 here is CASSTGLTEQFF. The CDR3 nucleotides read TGTGCCAGCAGCACCGGACTAACGGAGCAGTTCTTC.

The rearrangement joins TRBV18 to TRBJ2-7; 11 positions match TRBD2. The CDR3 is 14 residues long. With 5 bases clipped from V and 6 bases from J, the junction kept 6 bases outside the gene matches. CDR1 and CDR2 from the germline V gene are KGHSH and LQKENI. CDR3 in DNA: TGTGCCAGCTCAACCGGGACTAGCGGAAGCGAGCAGTACTTC. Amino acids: CASSTGTSGSEQYF.

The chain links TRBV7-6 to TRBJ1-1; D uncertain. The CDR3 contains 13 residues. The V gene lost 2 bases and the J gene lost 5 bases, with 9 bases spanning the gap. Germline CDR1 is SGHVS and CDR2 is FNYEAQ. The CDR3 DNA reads TGTGCCAGCAGCTTATCAGGTCGGACTGAAGCTTTCTTT. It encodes CASSLSGRTEAFF.

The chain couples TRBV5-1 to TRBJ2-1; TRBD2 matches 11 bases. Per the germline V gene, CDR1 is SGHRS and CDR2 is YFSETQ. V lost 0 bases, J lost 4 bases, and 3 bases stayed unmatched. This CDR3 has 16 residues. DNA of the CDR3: TGCGCCAGCAGCTTGGCGACTAGCGGGAATTACAATGAGCAGTTCTTC. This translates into CASSLATSGNYNEQFF.

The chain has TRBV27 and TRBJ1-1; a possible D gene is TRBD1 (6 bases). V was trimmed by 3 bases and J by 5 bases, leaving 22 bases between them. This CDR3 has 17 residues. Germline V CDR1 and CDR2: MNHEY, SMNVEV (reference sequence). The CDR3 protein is CASSFTTLQGARTEAFF. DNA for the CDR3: TGTGCCAGCAGTTTCACGACTCTACAGGGTGCCAGGACTGAAGCTTTCTTT.

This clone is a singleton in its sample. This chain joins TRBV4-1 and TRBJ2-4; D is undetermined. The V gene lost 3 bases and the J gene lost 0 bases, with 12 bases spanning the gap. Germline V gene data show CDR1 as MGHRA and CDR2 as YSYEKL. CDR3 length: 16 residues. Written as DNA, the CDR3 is TGCGCCAGCAGCCATGAGCGAGTCGGAGCCAAAAACATTCAGTACTTC. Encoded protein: CASSHERVGAKNIQYF.

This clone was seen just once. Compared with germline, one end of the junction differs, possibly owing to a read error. The CDR3 reads CSSSSPWAGGHGYTF. DNA of the CDR3: TGTTCCAGCAGCTCCCCTTGGGCAGGGGGCCATGGCTACACCTTC. The chain employs TRBV7-9 and TRBJ1-2; 8 nucleotides agree with TRBD1. Per the germline V gene, CDR1 is SEHNR and CDR2 is FQNEAQ (reference sequence). This CDR3 spans 15 amino acids.

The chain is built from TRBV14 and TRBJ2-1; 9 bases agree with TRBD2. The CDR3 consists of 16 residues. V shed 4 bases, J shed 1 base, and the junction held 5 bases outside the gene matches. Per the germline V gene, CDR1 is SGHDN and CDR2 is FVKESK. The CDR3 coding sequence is TGTGCCAGCAGCCTTATAGCGGGAGCGTCCTACAATGAGCAGTTCTTC. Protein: CASSLIAGASYNEQFF.

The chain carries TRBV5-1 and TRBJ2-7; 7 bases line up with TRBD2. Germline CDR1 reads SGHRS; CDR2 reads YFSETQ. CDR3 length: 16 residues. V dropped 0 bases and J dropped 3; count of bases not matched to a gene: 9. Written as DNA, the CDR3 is TGCGCCAGCAGCTTGGGGGGGGGTGGACCAGGCTACGAGCAGTACTTC. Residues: CASSLGGGGPGYEQYF.

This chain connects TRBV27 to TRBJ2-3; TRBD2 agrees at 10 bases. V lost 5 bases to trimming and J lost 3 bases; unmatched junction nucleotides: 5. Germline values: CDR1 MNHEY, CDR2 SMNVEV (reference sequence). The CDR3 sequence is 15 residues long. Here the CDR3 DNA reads TGTGCCAGCAGTCCTACTAGCGGGAAGACAGATACGCAGTATTTT. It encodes CASSPTSGKTDTQYF.

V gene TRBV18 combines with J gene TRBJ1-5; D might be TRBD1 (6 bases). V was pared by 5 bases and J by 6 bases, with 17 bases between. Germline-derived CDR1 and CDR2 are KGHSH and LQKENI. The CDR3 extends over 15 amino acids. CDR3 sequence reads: CASSTTTGSVQPQHF. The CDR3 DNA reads TGTGCCAGCTCAACAACGACAGGCTCGGTTCAGCCCCAGCATTTT.

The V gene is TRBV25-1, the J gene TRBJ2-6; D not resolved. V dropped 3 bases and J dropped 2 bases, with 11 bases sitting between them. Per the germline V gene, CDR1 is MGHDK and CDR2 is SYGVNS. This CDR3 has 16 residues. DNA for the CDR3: TGTGCCAGCAGTGACCCCTTTAGAACTGGGGCCAACGTCCTGACTTTC. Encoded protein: CASSDPFRTGANVLTF.

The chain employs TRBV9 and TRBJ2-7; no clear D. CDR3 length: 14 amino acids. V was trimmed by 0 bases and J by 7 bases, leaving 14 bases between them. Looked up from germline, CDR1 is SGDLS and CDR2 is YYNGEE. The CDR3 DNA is TGTGCCAGCAGCGTAGGTAGCTCCCTTAAGGAGCAGTACTTC. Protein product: CASSVGSSLKEQYF.

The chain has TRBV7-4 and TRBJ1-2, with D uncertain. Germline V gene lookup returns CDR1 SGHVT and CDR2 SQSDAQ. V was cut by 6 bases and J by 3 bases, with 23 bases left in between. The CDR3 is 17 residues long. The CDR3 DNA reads TGTGCCAGCAGTGAACGACACCTTCGGAACGTCGACTATGGCTACACCTTC. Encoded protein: CASSERHLRNVDYGYTF.

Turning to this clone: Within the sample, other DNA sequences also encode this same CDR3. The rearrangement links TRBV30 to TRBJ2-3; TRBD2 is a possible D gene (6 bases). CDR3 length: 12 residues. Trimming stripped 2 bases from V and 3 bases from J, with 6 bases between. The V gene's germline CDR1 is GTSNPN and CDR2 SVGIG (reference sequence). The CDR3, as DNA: TGTGCCTGGAGTCTAGCGACAGATACGCAGTATTTT. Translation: CAWSLATDTQYF.

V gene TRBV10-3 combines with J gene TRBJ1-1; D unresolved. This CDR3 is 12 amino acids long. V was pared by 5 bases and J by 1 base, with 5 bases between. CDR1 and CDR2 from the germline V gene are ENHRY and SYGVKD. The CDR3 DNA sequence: TGTGCCATCAGTCCGGGGAACACTGAAGCTTTCTTT. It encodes CAISPGNTEAFF.

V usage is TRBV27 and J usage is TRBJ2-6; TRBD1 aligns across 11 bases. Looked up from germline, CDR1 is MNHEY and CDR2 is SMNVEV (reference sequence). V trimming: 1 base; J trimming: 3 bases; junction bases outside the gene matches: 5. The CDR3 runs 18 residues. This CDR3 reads CASSLWDRGLGGANVLTF. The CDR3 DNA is TGTGCCAGCAGTTTATGGGACAGGGGGTTGGGTGGGGCCAACGTCCTGACTTTC.

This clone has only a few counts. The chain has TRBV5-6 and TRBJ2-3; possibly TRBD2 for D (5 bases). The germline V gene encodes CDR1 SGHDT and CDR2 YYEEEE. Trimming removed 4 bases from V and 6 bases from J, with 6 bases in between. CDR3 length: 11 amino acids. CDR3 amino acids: CASSREDTQYF. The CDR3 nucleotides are TGTGCCAGCAGCAGGGAGGATACGCAGTATTTT.

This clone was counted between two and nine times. The chain's CDR3 is CASRDFRGLEGYTF. CDR3 coding DNA: TGTGCCAGTAGGGACTTCAGGGGGCTCGAGGGCTACACCTTC. V gene TRBV19 combines with J gene TRBJ1-2, with TRBD1 matching over 8 bases. The germline V gene has CDR1 LNHDA and CDR2 SQIVND (reference sequence). V dropped 6 bases and J dropped 8; count of bases not matched to a gene: 11. The CDR3 length is 14 residues.

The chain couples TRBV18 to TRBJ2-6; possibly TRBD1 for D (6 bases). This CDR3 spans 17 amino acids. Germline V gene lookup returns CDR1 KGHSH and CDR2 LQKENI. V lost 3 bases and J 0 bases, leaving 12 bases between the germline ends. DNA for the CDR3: TGTGCCAGCTCACCTAGGGAAGGGGGCTCTGGGGCCAACGTCCTGACTTTC. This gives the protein CASSPREGGSGANVLTF.

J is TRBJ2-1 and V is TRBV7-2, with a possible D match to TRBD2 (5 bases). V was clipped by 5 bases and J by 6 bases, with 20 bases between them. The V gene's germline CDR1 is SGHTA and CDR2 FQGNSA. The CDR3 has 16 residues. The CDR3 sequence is CASSRTRGTMGNEQFF. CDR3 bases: TGTGCCAGCAGCCGCACCCGGGGTACAATGGGCAATGAGCAGTTCTTC.